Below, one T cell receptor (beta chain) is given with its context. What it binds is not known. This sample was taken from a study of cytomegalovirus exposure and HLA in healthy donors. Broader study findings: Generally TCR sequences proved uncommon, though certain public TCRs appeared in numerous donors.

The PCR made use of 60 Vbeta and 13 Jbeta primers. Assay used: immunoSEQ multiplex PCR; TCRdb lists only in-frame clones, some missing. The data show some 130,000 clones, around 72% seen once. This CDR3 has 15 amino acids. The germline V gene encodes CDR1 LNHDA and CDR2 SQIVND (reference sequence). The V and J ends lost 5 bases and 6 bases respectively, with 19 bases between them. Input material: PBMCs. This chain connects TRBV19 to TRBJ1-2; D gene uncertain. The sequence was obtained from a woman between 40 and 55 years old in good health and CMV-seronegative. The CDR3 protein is CASSPSWVTNDGYTF. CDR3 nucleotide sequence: TGTGCCAGTAGTCCCAGCTGGGTGACTAATGATGGCTACACCTTC.